Each of the 29 T cell receptor beta chains below was sequenced from the same sample in a study of spatial heterogeneity in lung cancer. Study observations and caveats: In tumors, expanded intratumoral alpha and beta TCR counts tracked mutation counts.

Time point reported: sample taken at primary tumor resection. Antigen specificity for these receptors is unknown. TCRdb recomputed calls from the 5' RACE reads with MiXCR, one row per CDR3 protein. In the table there are 1,000 to 1,500 distinct CDR3 sequences, more than 15% of which are singletons. The specimen was lung tumor tissue, collected at surgery. Receptors were obtained from a male donor with early-stage non-small cell lung cancer.

This clonotype is labeled large (0.1 to 1%). This beta chain slipped into a library made for alpha chains as a stray read, so its size is not meaningful. The chain recombines TRBV10-2 with TRBJ1-6; D unresolved. Trimming cost V 2 bases and J 9 bases, with 2 bases left between them. Germline V gene sequence: CDR1 WSHSY, CDR2 SAAADI. The CDR3 loop spans 11 amino acids. CDR3 coding DNA: TGCGCCAGCAGTGAGGGTTCACCCCTCCACTTT. It encodes CASSEGSPLHF.

This clonotype is medium-sized (0.01 to 0.1%) in the sample. This beta chain represents an off-target read in a library built for alpha chains; its size is of limited meaning. The CDR3 nucleotides are TGTGCCAGCAGTTACTCGAGGGGGGCCGGTGGTACGCAGTATTTT. It codes for CASSYSRGAGGTQYF. The rearrangement links TRBV6-5 to TRBJ2-3; perhaps D is TRBD1 or TRBD2 (6 bases each). Germline V gives CDR1 MNHEY, CDR2 SVGAGI. This CDR3 spans 15 amino acids. V shed 0 bases and J shed 8 bases, with 15 bases lying between them.

About this clonotype: This beta chain is a stray sequence in a library constructed for alpha chains; its clone size is not meaningful. The genes are TRBV28 and TRBJ2-5; no firm D call. The CDR3 spans 11 residues. Trimming took 5 bases from V and 5 from J, leaving 6 bases between them. CDR1 is MDHEN, CDR2 SYDVKM, per germline. The CDR3 DNA follows: TGTGCCAGCAGTCCCGAGGAGACCCAGTACTTC. It codes for CASSPEETQYF.

Judged by abundance, this clonotype is large. This beta chain was picked up by a library intended for alpha chains and is off target, so its count carries little meaning. V is TRBV12-3 or TRBV12-4 and J is TRBJ2-2; D gene ambiguous. The CDR3 loop spans 13 amino acids. V lost 3 bases to trimming and J lost 7 bases, with 9 bases between them. CDR3 nucleotides: TGTGCCAGCAGTTTCCGTATTAACGGGGAGCTGTTTTTT. Amino acids: CASSFRINGELFF.

Judged by abundance, this clonotype is hyperexpanded (1% or more). Because the library targeted alpha chains, this beta chain is an off-target read whose size means little. J is TRBJ2-5 and V is TRBV27; D is perhaps TRBD1 (5 bases). There are 11 residues in the CDR3. Germline assignment: CDR1 MNHEY and CDR2 SMNVEV (reference sequence). V was pared by 7 bases and J by 5 bases, with 8 bases between. CDR3 in amino acids: CASISGETQYF. In DNA, the CDR3 is TGTGCCAGCATCTCAGGGGAGACCCAGTACTTC.

This clonotype is labeled large. A library made for alpha chains picked up this beta chain off target, so its size means little. The chain recombines TRBV6-5 with TRBJ1-2; TRBD1 matches at 7 bases. The CDR3 consists of 16 residues. Germline V gene sequence: CDR1 MNHEY, CDR2 SVGAGI. Losses at the gene ends were 4 bases for V and 2 bases for J; bases not matched to a gene: 10. The DNA of the CDR3 is TGTGCCAGCAGTTCGAACAGGGGACCCTCCAACTATGGCTACACCTTC. Protein product: CASSSNRGPSNYGYTF.

Concerning this clonotype: This beta chain appears as a stray read in a library generated for alpha chains; its size is not informative. The genes are TRBV29-1 and TRBJ2-2; 10 bases are shared with TRBD2. The CDR3 spans 15 residues. V was pared by 0 bases and J by 4 bases, with 2 bases of the junction left unmatched. The V gene's germline CDR1 is SQVTM and CDR2 ANQGSEA. The CDR3 DNA reads TGCAGCGTTGAAGAAAGGACTAGCGGCACCGGGGAGCTGTTTTTT. Protein sequence: CSVEERTSGTGELFF.

At least ten counts were recorded for this clonotype. This beta chain was picked up by a library intended for alpha chains and is off target, so its count carries little meaning. This chain uses TRBV7-9 with TRBJ1-4, with a tentative D call TRBD1 (6 bases). The CDR3 is 15 amino acids. V lost 2 bases and J 5 bases, leaving 12 bases between the germline ends. Germline V gene lookup returns CDR1 SEHNR and CDR2 FQNEAQ (reference sequence). CDR3 nucleotides: TGTGCCAGCAGCTTAAACGGGGGGCCGAATGAAAAACTGTTTTTT. It translates to CASSLNGGPNEKLFF.

Relative to its sample, this clonotype is medium-sized (0.01 to 0.1%). The library was prepared for alpha chains; this beta chain is a stray read, so its frequency means little. J is TRBJ2-2 and V is TRBV20-1; maybe TRBD2 (5 bases). Trimming took off 0 bases at V and 5 bases at J, with 7 bases between the two ends. The germline V gene encodes CDR1 DFQATT and CDR2 SNEGSKA (reference sequence). The CDR3 consists of 13 residues. CDR3 DNA: TGCAGTGCTAGAGATCGGGGTACCGGGGAGCTGTTTTTT. Protein product: CSARDRGTGELFF.

Judged by abundance, this clonotype is large. This beta chain is an unintended read in a library built for alpha chains; its size means little. The chain combines TRBV5-4 with TRBJ2-1, with D hard to call. The germline V and J ends were trimmed by 0 bases and 1 base, with 5 bases remaining between them. The CDR3 runs to 14 residues. CDR1 SGHNT and CDR2 YYREEE come from the germline V gene (reference sequence). The CDR3 sequence is CASSLGGSYNEQFF. In DNA, the CDR3 is TGTGCCAGCAGCTTGGGGGGATCCTACAATGAGCAGTTCTTC.

This clonotype rates as medium-sized. This beta chain lies outside the target of a library built for alpha chains; its clone size means little. This sequence joins TRBV6-6 and TRBJ2-3; D is unresolved. In germline, CDR1 is MNHNY, CDR2 SVGAGI (reference sequence). The CDR3 runs to 15 residues. Trimming removed 0 bases from V and 0 bases from J, with 7 bases in between. CDR3 nucleotide sequence: TGTGCCAGCAGTTACTCACGAACTAGCACAGATACGCAGTATTTT. Its protein product is CASSYSRTSTDTQYF.

This clonotype is large (0.1 to 1%) in the sample. This beta chain lies outside the target of a library built for alpha chains; its clone size means little. The chain combines TRBV5-6 with TRBJ1-2, with 7 positions matching TRBD1. Germline-derived CDR1 and CDR2 are SGHDT and YYEEEE. The CDR3 is 10 amino acids. J gave up 6 bases and V 10 bases, and 3 bases lay outside the gene matches. The CDR3 nucleotides read TGTGCCCCCAGGGGGGATGGCTACACCTTC. This codes for CAPRGDGYTF. Full variable domain (remainder filled in from reference TRBV5-6 and TRBJ1-2): DAGVTQSPTHLIKTRGQQVTLRCSPKSGHDTVSWYQQALGQGPQFIFQYYEEEERQRGNFPDRFSGHQFPNYSSELNVNALLLGDSALYLCAPRGDGYTFGSGTRLTVV.

The sample holds one count of this clonotype. This beta chain was picked up by a library intended for alpha chains and is off target, so its count carries little meaning. The chain uses TRBV6-1 and TRBJ2-4, with D possibly TRBD1 on 6 matching bases. CDR3 length equals 12 residues. Germline values: CDR1 MNHNS, CDR2 SASEGT. Trimming stripped 1 base from V and 8 bases from J, with 6 bases between. CDR3 bases: TGTGCCAGCAGTGAAGACAGGGACATTCAGTACTTC. Translation gives CASSEDRDIQYF.

This clonotype is medium-sized in the sample. This beta chain is a stray read from a library made for alpha chains; its abundance is not meaningful. This chain links TRBV7-8 with TRBJ2-1; D is undetermined. Germline CDR1 is SGHVS and CDR2 is FQNEAQ. V lost 6 bases to trimming and J lost 2 bases, with 14 bases between them. The CDR3 consists of 15 residues. The CDR3 is CASRSGAGAYNEQFF. The CDR3 DNA reads as TGTGCCAGCAGATCGGGTGCAGGAGCCTACAATGAGCAGTTCTTC. Together with reference TRBV7-8 and TRBJ2-1, the CDR3 gives the full variable domain: GAGVSQSPRYKVAKRGQDVALRCDPISGHVSLFWYQQALGQGPEFLTYFQNEAQLDKSGLPSDRFFAERPEGSVSTLKIQRTQQEDSAVYLCASRSGAGAYNEQFFGPGTRLTVL.

This clonotype was counted many times. A library made for alpha chains picked up this beta chain off target, so its size means little. V gene TRBV4-1 combines with J gene TRBJ1-2; D possibly corresponds to TRBD1 (5 bases). Germline loops: CDR1 MGHRA, CDR2 YSYEKL. The CDR3 totals 14 residues. With 0 bases removed from V and 7 bases from J, the gap between germline ends came to 12 bases. CDR3 sequence reads: CASSQDQGSSGYTF. DNA for the CDR3: TGCGCCAGCAGCCAAGATCAGGGCAGCAGTGGCTACACCTTC.

By share of the sample, this clonotype is large. This beta chain lies outside the target of a library built for alpha chains; its clone size means little. V and J are TRBV18 and TRBJ1-2; no firm D call. Germline V gene sequence: CDR1 KGHSH, CDR2 LQKENI. V dropped 0 bases and J dropped 4 bases, with 9 bases sitting between them. CDR3 length: 14 amino acids. The CDR3, as DNA: TGTGCCAGCTCACCACCCACGGAGTCCTATGGCTACACCTTC. Residues: CASSPPTESYGYTF.

This clonotype occurred many times. Little can be read into the size of this beta chain, an off-target read in a library designed for alpha chains. The CDR3 protein is CASSSGQAATDTQYF. The CDR3 DNA sequence: TGTGCCAGCAGCAGTGGACAGGCAGCAACAGATACGCAGTATTTT. The chain employs TRBV7-3 and TRBJ2-3; 7 nucleotides match TRBD1. In germline, CDR1 is SGHTA, CDR2 FQGTGA. The CDR3 length is 15 residues. V lost 5 bases, J lost 3 bases, and 8 bases stayed unmatched.

This clonotype is judged medium-sized (0.01 to 0.1%). This beta chain is an unintended read in a library built for alpha chains; its size means little. The chain joins TRBV6-5 to TRBJ1-5; D may be TRBD1 (5 bases). The CDR3 runs 13 residues. V lost 6 bases and J 2 bases, leaving 8 bases between the germline ends. The germline V gene has CDR1 MNHEY and CDR2 SVGAGI. The CDR3, as DNA: TGTGCCAGCAGCCTACAGGGCAATCAGCCCCAGCATTTT. Amino acids: CASSLQGNQPQHF.

With respect to this clonotype: A library prepared for alpha chains yielded this beta chain as an off-target read; its size is of little meaning. The chain uses TRBV9 and TRBJ1-4; D remains ambiguous. This CDR3 has 17 amino acids. The germline CDR1 and CDR2 sequences are SGDLS and YYNGEE. Trimming removed 3 bases from V and 4 bases from J, with 19 bases in between. This CDR3 reads CASSATIGWKRNEKLFF. CDR3 DNA: TGTGCCAGCAGCGCGACCATAGGGTGGAAGCGTAATGAAAAACTGTTTTTT.

This clonotype has only a few counts. Found in a library prepared for alpha chains, this beta chain is an off-target read, and its abundance has little meaning. The V call is TRBV5-1, the J call TRBJ2-2; maybe TRBD1 (6 bases). The CDR3 sequence is 16 residues long. V dropped 5 bases and J dropped 4 bases, with 18 bases sitting between them. Germline V gene sequence: CDR1 SGHRS, CDR2 YFSETQ. This chain's CDR3 is CASSLSGELSTGELFF. The CDR3 DNA sequence: TGCGCCAGCAGTTTATCAGGGGAGCTTAGCACCGGGGAGCTGTTTTTT.

This clonotype is large by share. This beta chain slipped into a library made for alpha chains as a stray read, so its size is not meaningful. J is TRBJ2-2 and V is TRBV7-2; D not resolved. This CDR3 is built from 13 residues. Germline CDR1 and CDR2: SGHTA and FQGNSA. The V end lost 3 bases, the J end lost 5 bases, and 7 bases lay between the germline ends. Here the CDR3 DNA reads TGTGCCAGCAGCTTCCAGCTTACCGGGGAGCTGTTTTTT. It translates to CASSFQLTGELFF.

This clonotype is large (0.1 to 1%) within its sample. Since it is a stray read in a library aimed at alpha chains, this beta chain has a size that is not meaningful. The V call is TRBV6-5, the J call TRBJ1-5; D uncertain. V was trimmed by 0 bases and J by 5 bases, leaving 5 bases between them. Germline CDR1 reads MNHEY; CDR2 reads SVGAGI. This CDR3 spans 13 amino acids. For the CDR3, the DNA is TGTGCCAGCAGTTACTCGATGGATCAGCCCCAGCATTTT. The encoded protein is CASSYSMDQPQHF.

This clonotype is termed medium-sized (0.01 to 0.1%). This beta chain represents an off-target read in a library built for alpha chains; its size is of limited meaning. The chain recombines TRBV4-3 with TRBJ2-7; D is uncertain. The CDR3 is 16 amino acids. V shed 0 bases and J shed 3 bases, with 15 bases lying between them. Germline V gives CDR1 LGHNA, CDR2 YSLEER. Here the CDR3 DNA reads TGCGCCAGCAGCCAAGATAGGTTTTTCGCTGTCTACGAGCAGTACTTC. It is translated as CASSQDRFFAVYEQYF.

This clonotype was recorded once. This beta chain lies outside the target of a library built for alpha chains; its clone size means little. CDR3 amino acids: CASSEARTAANYGYTF. CDR3 DNA sequence: TGTGCCAGCAGTGAAGCGCGGACAGCAGCTAACTATGGCTACACCTTC. J is TRBJ1-2 and V is TRBV6-1; D is perhaps TRBD1 (6 bases). In germline, CDR1 is MNHNS, CDR2 SASEGT. The germline V and J ends were trimmed by 0 bases and 0 bases, with 11 bases remaining between them. The CDR3 covers 16 residues.

In this sample, this clonotype turned up a few times. The library was built for alpha chains, so this beta chain is an off-target read and its size means little. V is TRBV7-2 and J is TRBJ2-4; D gene ambiguous. CDR3 length: 14 amino acids. Looked up from germline, CDR1 is SGHTA and CDR2 is FQGNSA. The V gene lost 4 bases and the J gene lost 0 bases, with 7 bases spanning the gap. CDR3: CASSSRTAKNIQYF. The DNA for the CDR3 is TGTGCCAGCAGCTCCCGGACAGCCAAAAACATTCAGTACTTC.

By sample share, this clonotype is medium-sized. Little can be read into the size of this beta chain, an off-target read in a library designed for alpha chains. V gene TRBV5-1 combines with J gene TRBJ1-1; D is uncertain. V was shortened by 5 bases and J by 5 bases, with 7 bases between the two germline ends. This CDR3 comprises 11 residues. The V gene's germline CDR1 is SGHRS and CDR2 YFSETQ. The CDR3 region has the DNA TGCGCCAGCAGGGAGTATACTGAAGCTTTCTTT. Translated, it gives CASREYTEAFF.

Judged by abundance, this clonotype is medium-sized. This beta chain is a stray sequence in a library constructed for alpha chains; its clone size is not meaningful. The genes are TRBV6-5 and TRBJ2-1; D remains unclear. This CDR3 is built from 13 residues. V shed 2 bases and J shed 8 bases, with 10 bases lying between them. CDR1 and CDR2 (germline): MNHEY, SVGAGI. The CDR3 loop is CASSYRSSDEQFF. As DNA, the CDR3 is TGTGCCAGCAGTTACCGGTCGAGCGATGAGCAGTTCTTC.

This clonotype is judged large. In a library made to pick up alpha chains, this beta chain is a stray read with a size that means little. This chain uses TRBV7-2 with TRBJ2-1, with a tentative D call TRBD2 (6 bases). V was pared by 1 base and J by 4 bases, with 17 bases between. This CDR3 region has 17 residues. CDR1 and CDR2 from the germline V gene are SGHTA and FQGNSA. In DNA, the CDR3 is TGTGCCAGCAGCTTAGTGCCCTTAGCGGCTGTGTACAATGAGCAGTTCTTC. Amino acid sequence: CASSLVPLAAVYNEQFF. The whole variable domain, filled in from reference TRBV7-2 and TRBJ2-1, reads GAGVSQSPSNKVTEKGKDVELRCDPISGHTALYWYRQSLGQGLEFLIYFQGNSAPDKSGLPSDRFSAERTGGSVSTLTIQRTQQEDSAVYLCASSLVPLAAVYNEQFFGPGTRLTVL.

This clonotype showed up many times. This beta chain is an off-target read within a library intended for alpha chains, so its frequency means little. The V gene is TRBV6-5, the J gene TRBJ1-1, with D unclear. Looked up from germline, CDR1 is MNHEY and CDR2 is SVGAGI. The CDR3 runs 14 residues. Trimming cost V 6 bases and J 4 bases, with 15 bases left between them. The CDR3: CASSRELRGTEAFF. Written as DNA, the CDR3 is TGTGCCAGCAGCCGTGAACTGCGTGGCACTGAAGCTTTCTTT.